This T cell receptor (beta chain) was found in a study of cytomegalovirus exposure and HLA in healthy donors. The CDR3 is 15 amino acids. Trimming took 5 bases from V and 5 from J, leaving 19 bases between them. Points from the study as a whole: A later analysis by the authors found several of the most significant clusters apparently linked to common viral pathogens. Some V segments, including TRBV6-2 and TRBV6-3, were excluded as indistinguishable. Altogether, 150 to 200 TCR beta chains were recorded as cytomegalovirus-associated.

About this clone itself: The antigen is undetermined.

With 60 Vbeta and 13 Jbeta primers, the PCR was carried out. TCRdb's table, derived via immunoSEQ multiplex PCR, lists solely in-frame clones and lacks some. The sample lists roughly 240,000 clones, approximately 85% occurring once. The source of this sequence is a girl aged 2-10 years in good health and CMV-seronegative. The chain carries TRBV5-3 and TRBJ1-2; no clear D gene. TRBV5-3 is identified as an open reading frame with a role that is uncertain. The specimen sequenced was PBMCs. The CDR3 reads CARSFRHRTSYGYTF. DNA of the CDR3: TGTGCCAGAAGTTTCCGACATAGAACTTCTTATGGCTACACCTTC.